What follows are 32 T cell receptor beta chains derived from one specimen sequenced in a study of neurological immune-mediated disorders (dated by TCRdb to the late 2010s). Preparation of the library involved 5' RACE. The sample was run on an Illumina HiSeq 2500. Starting from the raw public reads, TCRdb applied fastp trimming at Q25, assembled clones with MiXCR and retained in-frame beta chains. Rows with one shared CDR3 protein collapse into an entry with the most common genes and DNA. The sample contains tens of thousands of distinct CDR3 sequences, 9.5% to 13% of them found a single time. The leading ten clones occupy 3.9% of the sample. The sequenced material came from CD4+ T cells from blood. The receptors were gathered from a woman in her 30s with HTLV-1-associated myelopathy (HAM/TSP).

This clonotype showed up many times. The rearrangement links TRBV20-1 to TRBJ2-1; 10 nucleotides match TRBD2. This CDR3 contains 15 residues. The V gene end was trimmed by 3 bases and the J gene end by 6 bases; junction bases not matched to a gene: 8. The germline gives CDR1 DFQATT, CDR2 SNEGSKA (reference sequence). This chain's CDR3 is CSASDSSGGANEQFF. The CDR3 DNA is TGCAGTGCTAGTGACTCCAGCGGGGGGGCCAATGAGCAGTTCTTC.

This clonotype was counted at least ten times. V and J are TRBV20-1 and TRBJ2-4, with 7 bases aligning to TRBD1. CDR3 length: 19 amino acids. Germline V gene data show CDR1 as DFQATT and CDR2 as SNEGSKA (reference sequence). V lost 5 bases and J lost 0; bases outside the gene matches: 19. The CDR3 loop reads CSAVLRSGTVGRAKNIQYF. The CDR3 nucleotides read TGCAGTGCTGTGCTACGTTCCGGGACAGTCGGACGAGCCAAAAACATTCAGTACTTC.

The rearrangement links TRBV12-3 or TRBV12-4 to TRBJ1-1; maybe TRBD1 (5 bases). This CDR3 has 14 residues. Trimming stripped 7 bases from V and 5 bases from J, with 17 bases between. The CDR3 DNA follows: TGTGCCAGCACCACTCGGCGGGGGTGGACTGAAGCTTTCTTT. Its translation is CASTTRRGWTEAFF.

There are many counts of this clonotype. The rearrangement joins TRBV10-3 to TRBJ2-7; 7 bases align to TRBD1. CDR1 and CDR2 (germline): ENHRY, SYGVKD. The ends lost 6 bases at V and 2 bases at J; junction bases unmatched: 10. The CDR3 consists of 15 residues. Written as DNA, the CDR3 is TGTGCCATCAGCTTTACCGGGACAGTTACCTACGAGCAGTACTTC. Residues: CAISFTGTVTYEQYF.

This clonotype was recorded many times. The chain is built from TRBV4-1 and TRBJ2-7; 7 bases align to TRBD1. Germline CDR1 reads MGHRA; CDR2 reads YSYEKL. The CDR3 is 14 amino acids. Losses at the gene ends were 4 bases for V and 6 bases for J; bases not matched to a gene: 9. CDR3 protein: CASSPSDRQGEQYF. In nucleotides, the CDR3 is TGCGCCAGCAGCCCATCGGACAGGCAGGGCGAGCAGTACTTC.

This clonotype was observed many times. CDR3 bases: TGCAGTGTCCCACGGGCAGGGGAAGATGAAAAACTGTTTTTT. This encodes CSVPRAGEDEKLFF. The chain uses TRBV20-1 and TRBJ1-4; D is possibly TRBD1 (6 bases). The CDR3 extends over 14 amino acids. From germline, CDR1 is DFQATT and CDR2 SNEGSKA (reference sequence). Trimming removed 7 bases at V and 6 bases at J, with 18 bases between.

This clonotype occurred many times. The chain recombines TRBV20-1 with TRBJ2-1; 10 nucleotides line up with TRBD2. The CDR3 is 15 residues long. Germline V gives CDR1 DFQATT, CDR2 SNEGSKA (reference sequence). Trimming cost V 0 bases and J 6 bases; bases outside gene matches: 5. CDR3 sequence reads: CSAREVERGGNEQFF. The CDR3 nucleotides are TGCAGTGCTAGAGAGGTGGAGCGGGGGGGCAATGAGCAGTTCTTC.

This clonotype came up many times. V and J are TRBV29-1 and TRBJ2-4, with 8 bases aligning to TRBD1. The CDR3 is made up of 12 amino acids. CDR1 is SQVTM and CDR2 is ANQGSEA in the germline V gene. Trimming cost V 7 bases and J 6 bases; bases outside gene matches: 5. The CDR3 is CSARQGPNIQYF. CDR3 nucleotides: TGCAGCGCGCGACAGGGGCCAAACATTCAGTACTTC.

This clonotype was observed at least ten times. This chain connects TRBV2 to TRBJ1-1; tentative D call: TRBD1 (6 bases). V dropped 5 bases and J dropped 1 base, with 11 bases sitting between them. The CDR3 sequence is 14 residues long. Germline V lookup: CDR1 SNHLY, CDR2 FYNNEI. CDR3 nucleotide sequence: TGTGCCAGCAGTAAACAGGGTAGGAACACTGAAGCTTTCTTT. It encodes CASSKQGRNTEAFF.

Ten or more counts support this clonotype. The J gene is TRBJ1-5, the V gene TRBV19; 9 bases match TRBD1. Trimming took 9 bases from V and 6 from J; bases not matched to a gene: 6. This CDR3 comprises 13 residues. Germline CDR1 LNHDA, CDR2 SQIVND (reference sequence). The CDR3 sequence: CASSRQGVQPQHF. The CDR3 DNA sequence: TGTGCCAGCAGCCGACAGGGGGTTCAGCCCCAGCATTTT.

In this sample, this clonotype turned up many times. The chain recombines TRBV20-1 with TRBJ1-1; D possibly corresponds to TRBD1 (5 bases). The CDR3 runs to 14 residues. CDR1 DFQATT and CDR2 SNEGSKA come from the germline V gene (reference sequence). V was clipped by 8 bases and J by 3 bases, with 19 bases between them. CDR3 residues: CSFRPGGGDTEAFF. In DNA, the CDR3 is TGCAGTTTTAGACCGGGGGGAGGGGACACTGAAGCTTTCTTT.

The table lists this clonotype with many counts. The J gene is TRBJ1-3, the V gene TRBV6-5, with 8 bases fitting TRBD1. This CDR3 is built from 17 residues. The junction had 9 bases not matched to a gene; V was cut back by 5 bases and J by 0 bases. CDR1 is MNHEY and CDR2 is SVGAGI in the germline V gene. The CDR3 sequence: CASSTYATGASGNTIYF. CDR3 sequence (DNA): TGTGCCAGCAGTACCTACGCGACAGGGGCCTCTGGAAACACCATATATTTT.

This clonotype has a count of ten or more. The gene calls are TRBV7-2 and TRBJ2-1, with 9 bases aligning to TRBD2. V shed 2 bases and J 9 bases; nucleotides not matched to a gene: 5. This CDR3 is 14 amino acids long. The germline CDR1 and CDR2 sequences are SGHTA and FQGNSA. CDR3 sequence reads: CASSLMAGGREQFF. The CDR3 nucleotides read TGTGCCAGCAGCTTAATGGCGGGGGGGCGTGAGCAGTTCTTC. The full variable domain, with the rest looked up from reference TRBV7-2 and TRBJ2-1, is GAGVSQSPSNKVTEKGKDVELRCDPISGHTALYWYRQSLGQGLEFLIYFQGNSAPDKSGLPSDRFSAERTGGSVSTLTIQRTQQEDSAVYLCASSLMAGGREQFFGPGTRLTVL.

In its sample, this clonotype was seen many times. This sequence joins TRBV2 and TRBJ2-7; D perhaps matches TRBD2 (6 bases). The V and J ends lost 4 bases and 2 bases respectively, with 15 bases between them. Germline V gene data show CDR1 as SNHLY and CDR2 as FYNNEI. There are 15 residues in the CDR3. CDR3 nucleotide sequence: TGTGCCAGCAGTGCTCCGGCGGGACGGACCTACGAGCAGTACTTC. Translating it yields CASSAPAGRTYEQYF.

This clonotype was detected many times. The CDR3 reads CASSSRTGEAFF. The CDR3 DNA follows: TGTGCCAGCAGCTCAAGGACGGGGGAAGCTTTCTTT. The rearrangement joins TRBV7-9 to TRBJ1-1; D call uncertain. CDR1 and CDR2 (germline): SEHNR, FQNEAQ (reference sequence). The V and J ends lost 4 bases and 8 bases respectively, with 11 bases between them. The CDR3 contains 12 residues.

This clonotype was seen repeatedly, ten times or more. The CDR3 bases are TGTGCCAGCAGAAGGGAGAGAAATGAGCAGTTCTTC. Its protein is CASRRERNEQFF. The chain is built from TRBV2 and TRBJ2-1, with D perhaps TRBD2 (5 bases). Germline CDR1 and CDR2: SNHLY and FYNNEI. The CDR3 loop spans 12 amino acids. Trimming removed 6 bases from V and 7 bases from J, with 10 bases in between.

Many counts were recorded for this clonotype. The chain employs TRBV9 and TRBJ2-1; 10 nucleotides agree with TRBD1. The CDR3 covers 16 residues. V dropped 2 bases and J dropped 4; count of bases not matched to a gene: 6. The germline V gene encodes CDR1 SGDLS and CDR2 YYNGEE. The DNA for the CDR3 is TGTGCCAGCAGCGTGTCCGGGACAGGGGCATACAATGAGCAGTTCTTC. Its protein product is CASSVSGTGAYNEQFF.

This clonotype appeared many times. The V and J genes are TRBV5-1 and TRBJ1-1, with 11 positions matching TRBD1. This CDR3 spans 16 amino acids. V lost 3 bases to trimming and J lost 4 bases; unmatched junction nucleotides: 8. The V gene's germline CDR1 is SGHRS and CDR2 YFSETQ. DNA for the CDR3: TGCGCCAGCAGCTCACTTCCGGGACAGGGGGGCACTGAAGCTTTCTTT. Amino acids: CASSSLPGQGGTEAFF.

The chain employs TRBV20-1 and TRBJ2-7; 11 positions agree with TRBD2. Germline CDR1 DFQATT, CDR2 SNEGSKA (reference sequence). J was trimmed by 5 bases and V by 0 bases; bases with no gene match: 6. The CDR3 sequence is 15 residues long. Here the CDR3 DNA reads TGCAGTGCTAGAGATAGGGGACTAGCGGACGACGAGCAGTACTTC. Translating gives CSARDRGLADDEQYF.

This clonotype was detected many times. The V gene is TRBV2, the J gene TRBJ2-1; tentatively, D is TRBD1 (5 bases). Trimming took 6 bases from V and 9 from J, leaving 12 bases between them. This CDR3 has 12 residues. Germline V gives CDR1 SNHLY, CDR2 FYNNEI. The CDR3 DNA reads as TGTGCCAGCAGAGACAGCCTTTCTGAGCAGTTCTTC. This translates into CASRDSLSEQFF.

This clonotype was recorded many times. This sequence joins TRBV6-5 and TRBJ1-5; D gene ambiguous. V was pared by 4 bases and J by 0 bases, with 10 bases between. The germline V gene has CDR1 MNHEY and CDR2 SVGAGI. The CDR3 contains 15 residues. The DNA of the CDR3 is TGTGCCAGCAGTTTAGACACCAATAGCAATCAGCCCCAGCATTTT. Protein sequence: CASSLDTNSNQPQHF.

In its sample, this clonotype was seen many times. The rearrangement links TRBV29-1 to TRBJ2-7; 10 bases fit TRBD1. The CDR3 is made up of 15 amino acids. The germline V gene has CDR1 SQVTM and CDR2 ANQGSEA. Trimming removed 6 bases from V and 4 bases from J; junction bases left unmatched: 12. The DNA of the CDR3 is TGCAGCGTCGGGGCGGGACAGGGGATAAGATACGAGCAGTACTTC. Amino acids: CSVGAGQGIRYEQYF.

The chain joins TRBV2 to TRBJ2-1, with 7 bases aligning to TRBD1. Germline V gene lookup returns CDR1 SNHLY and CDR2 FYNNEI. This CDR3 comprises 13 residues. The ends lost 1 base at V and 14 bases at J; junction bases unmatched: 8. CDR3 in amino acids: CASSEVGTAMKFF. CDR3 DNA sequence: TGTGCCAGCAGTGAAGTAGGGACAGCCATGAAGTTCTTC.

In this sample, this clonotype is medium-sized. The rearrangement links TRBV5-1 to TRBJ2-2, with 10 bases identical to TRBD1. V lost 2 bases and J lost 3; bases outside the gene matches: 7. This CDR3 has 17 amino acids. Germline CDR1 reads SGHRS; CDR2 reads YFSETQ. CDR3 in amino acids: CASSFRRDRGDTGELFF. The CDR3 bases are TGCGCCAGCAGCTTCCGCCGGGACAGGGGCGACACCGGGGAGCTGTTTTTT.

This clonotype was seen many times. Here the CDR3 DNA reads TGCAGTGCGAGGCGGGGGGCTCCTGACACTGAAGCTTTCTTT. Amino acid sequence: CSARRGAPDTEAFF. The gene calls are TRBV20-1 and TRBJ1-1; D possibly corresponds to TRBD1 (6 bases). The V gene lost 6 bases and the J gene lost 3 bases, with 17 bases spanning the gap. CDR3 length equals 14 residues. CDR1 DFQATT and CDR2 SNEGSKA come from the germline V gene (reference sequence).

This clonotype was counted many times. The CDR3 sequence is CASSSGQGYTEAFF. The CDR3 region has the DNA TGCGCCAGCAGCTCGGGACAAGGGTACACTGAAGCTTTCTTT. The rearrangement uses TRBV5-1 and TRBJ1-1; possible D gene TRBD1, 6 bases. This CDR3 spans 14 amino acids. In germline, CDR1 is SGHRS, CDR2 YFSETQ. The V and J ends lost 3 bases and 3 bases respectively, with 12 bases between them. The whole variable domain, filled in from reference TRBV5-1 and TRBJ1-1, reads KAGVTQTPRYLIKTRGQQVTLSCSPISGHRSVSWYQQTPGQGLQFLFEYFSETQRNKGNFPGRFSGRQFSNSRSEMNVSTLELGDSALYLCASSSGQGYTEAFFGQGTRLTVV.

This clonotype has a count of ten or more. The chain employs TRBV7-8 and TRBJ2-2, with 7 bases identical to TRBD1. The CDR3 length is 15 residues. Germline V gene lookup returns CDR1 SGHVS and CDR2 FQNEAQ. J lost 7 bases, V lost 5 bases, and 10 bases had no gene match. CDR3 sequence reads: CASSRPATGLGELFF. In DNA form, the CDR3 reads TGTGCCAGCAGCCGCCCAGCGACAGGGCTCGGGGAGCTGTTTTTT. Supplemented by reference TRBV7-8 and TRBJ2-2, the full variable domain reads GAGVSQSPRYKVAKRGQDVALRCDPISGHVSLFWYQQALGQGPEFLTYFQNEAQLDKSGLPSDRFFAERPEGSVSTLKIQRTQQEDSAVYLCASSRPATGLGELFFGEGSRLTVL.

This clonotype was detected ten times or more. The chain links TRBV20-1 to TRBJ2-7, with D maybe TRBD2 (5 bases). Germline CDR1 DFQATT, CDR2 SNEGSKA (reference sequence). V dropped 2 bases and J dropped 0 bases, with 5 bases sitting between them. This CDR3 has 12 residues. In DNA, the CDR3 is TGCAGTGCTAGACGGGACTCCTACGAGCAGTACTTC. This translates into CSARRDSYEQYF.

The sample holds many counts of this clonotype. The CDR3 protein is CSGRTASNQPQHF. The CDR3 region has the DNA TGCAGTGGTCGGACAGCCAGCAATCAGCCCCAGCATTTT. This chain links TRBV20-1 with TRBJ1-5; D might be TRBD1 (6 bases). The germline gives CDR1 DFQATT, CDR2 SNEGSKA (reference sequence). The CDR3 consists of 13 residues. The V end lost 7 bases, the J end lost 1 base, and 11 bases lay between the germline ends.

At least ten counts were recorded for this clonotype. The CDR3 here is CASSLGGDEQFF. The CDR3 DNA follows: TGCGCCAGCAGCCTAGGTGGAGATGAGCAGTTCTTC. The rearrangement links TRBV5-1 to TRBJ2-1, with D unclear. Trimming left V 4 bases short and J 8 bases short, with 10 bases between. Germline lookup yields CDR1 SGHRS and CDR2 YFSETQ. The CDR3 extends over 12 amino acids.

V is TRBV6-2 or TRBV6-3 and J is TRBJ2-2, with unresolved D. The CDR3 length is 14 residues. Germline V lookup: CDR1 MNHEY, CDR2 SVGEGT. Trimming left V 2 bases short and J 6 bases short, with 10 bases between. For the CDR3, the DNA is TGTGCCAGCAGTTACAGTCTAGAAGCCGGGGAGCTGTTTTTT. This codes for CASSYSLEAGELFF.

This clonotype has a count of ten or more. The V call is TRBV7-2, the J call TRBJ2-2; TRBD2 agrees at 7 bases. Trimming at V came to 8 bases and at J to 7 bases, leaving 10 bases not matched to a gene. There are 14 residues in the CDR3. CDR1 SGHTA and CDR2 FQGNSA come from the germline V gene. CDR3 bases: TGTGCCAGCCGTTGGGGGGGTCGGAGCGGGGAGCTGTTTTTT. This encodes CASRWGGRSGELFF.